The clone carrying this T cell receptor beta chain showed up just a few times. The antigen is undetermined. The sample originates from a study of metastatic and nonmetastatic thyroid tumors. Across the whole study: From malignant and benign thyroid patients, repertoires in blood and in tumor or nodule tissue were compared. Study-wide results and limits: Significantly greater TCR beta diversity was reportedly found in malignant thyroid tumors than in benign nodules (in blood and tumor).

Per the germline V gene, CDR1 is SGHKS and CDR2 is YYEKEE (reference sequence). This CDR3 spans 14 amino acids. Trimming pared 2 bases from V and 6 bases from J, leaving 14 bases between. Original handling: Building a distant-metastasis classifier for papillary thyroid cancer drew on CDR3 differences across clinicopathological groups. With MiXCR, TCRdb called clones anew from the PCR reads. The V and J calls and clone size are TCRdb's, not the authors'. The profile shows about 39,000 clones, 12% of them singletons. All patients reached thyroid surgery having received no treatment beforehand. The gene calls are TRBV5-5 and TRBJ1-2, with D possibly matching TRBD1 (5 bases). The sequence was collected from a male donor with papillary thyroid cancer or a benign thyroid nodule (not recorded which). Some clones in this sample may be carry-over from other donors' samples. The material sequenced was blood. CDR3 in amino acids: CASSLSGTDDGYTF. The CDR3 region has the DNA TGTGCCAGCAGCTTATCCGGGACGGACGATGGCTACACCTTC. The whole variable domain, filled in from reference TRBV5-5 and TRBJ1-2, reads DAGVTQSPTHLIKTRGQQVTLRCSPISGHKSVSWYQQVLGQGPQFIFQYYEKEERGRGNFPDRFSARQFPNYSSELNVNALLLGDSALYLCASSLSGTDDGYTFGSGTRLTVV.